The entry that follows covers one T cell receptor (beta chain) sequence. The antigen it recognizes is unknown. Qualities for individual bases were not recorded, and no much larger clone is one base off. This specimen comes from a study of blood T cell repertoires in COVID-19 (dated by TCRdb to 2018 to 2020). Study-wide context: The collaborator samples originated in the United States, Italy and Spain and spanned the acute and convalescent phases of COVID-19. Sample metadata almost always included a de-identified subject ID, COVID-19 status, age in years and sex. The repertoires were made available in a free public database intended to serve as a resource for research on the immune response to SARS-CoV-2. Samples were obtained from the ongoing ImmuneRACE study (first 160 participants) and from roughly 1,300 subjects provided by 6 global collaborators. The dataset comprised deeply sampled blood TCRbeta repertoires from subjects exposed to, actively infected with, or recovered from COVID-19. The prospective study material was composed of cDNA or gDNA derived from T cells, B-cell-depleted T cells, or PBMCs. Where available, HLA class I and class II types were obtained from metadata supplied by the sample provider rather than from assay-based typing. General findings and caveats noted by the study authors: Clinical and demographic metadata were provided uncurated, with the amount varying by source and participant.

The CDR3, from cysteine to phenylalanine, totals 16 residues. Only the CDR3 region is kept as DNA, spanning 48 bases read in frame from base 1. The immunoSEQ Assay, a bias-controlled multiplex PCR, was used to amplify TCRbeta CDR3 regions from genomic DNA. On the authors' methods: The number of nucleated cells in each sample was estimated by amplification of reference gene primers within the assay. To quantify the absolute abundance of each unique TCRbeta CDR3 rearrangement, sequence reads were collapsed and filtered. Productive Simpson clonality was computed per sample as the square root of Simpson's diversity index over productive rearrangements. Not all clones reach the TCRdb copy of this immuneACCESS table, which keeps in-frame sequences only. Checked studies attribute under half of the gap to unresolved V genes and leave the rest unexplained. V and J calls and clone size come straight from that table; D and trimming were deduced from the DNA. This sample is represented by 55,000 to 85,000 clones; 70% to 85% of them were singletons. The top ten clones comprise 0.83% of the sample.

Whole blood was collected in K2EDTA tubes by collaborating institutions according to the institutions' own protocols. For TCRbeta analysis, collaborator samples were shipped as frozen whole blood, as isolated PBMCs, or as DNA extracted from either sample type. The receptor was isolated from a woman aged 65 to 85 with acute or convalescent COVID-19. The source material was peripheral blood. The chain is encoded by TRBV21-1 joined to TRBJ1-2; the DNA was not used to check the table's D call, TRBD1. TRBV21-1 counts as a pseudogene. CDR3 region: CASSKEGDRGPSGYTF. The sequence in DNA is TGTGCCAGCAGCAAAGAAGGGGACAGGGGGCCATCAGGCTACACCTTC.